These 16 T cell receptor beta chains came from one sample sequenced in a study of identical twins. A single record per CDR3 protein comes from TCRdb applying MiXCR to the 5' RACE reads. Of 200,000 to 250,000 distinct CDR3 sequences in the sample, about 7.5% were seen once. These same records also appear under a second study, on yellow fever vaccine responses in identical twins.

Specimen: memory (CD45RO+) T cells sorted from blood. The receptor source for this set is a woman aged 18-29 years in good health.

This clonotype was observed a handful of times. The J gene is TRBJ2-5, the V gene TRBV6-5; no firm D call. CDR1 and CDR2 from the germline V gene are MNHEY and SVGAGI. The length of the CDR3 is 15 residues. V shed 4 bases and J shed 5 bases, with 17 bases lying between them. The CDR3 protein is CASSSGGRAQETQYF. In DNA, the CDR3 is TGTGCCAGCAGTTCTGGTGGAAGGGCCCAGGAGACCCAGTACTTC.

The CDR3 protein is CSAPPDRAYNEQFF. The CDR3 region has the DNA TGCAGTGCCCCTCCAGACAGGGCCTACAATGAGCAGTTCTTC. The chain employs TRBV20-1 and TRBJ2-1, with TRBD1 matching 7 bases. The length of the CDR3 is 14 residues. J was trimmed by 2 bases and V by 6 bases; bases with no gene match: 7. In germline, CDR1 is DFQATT, CDR2 SNEGSKA (reference sequence).

The chain recombines TRBV5-5 with TRBJ2-2; the D gene is possibly TRBD1 (6 bases). CDR3 length equals 16 residues. Germline V gene data show CDR1 as SGHKS and CDR2 as YYEKEE (reference sequence). Trimming stripped 2 bases from V and 6 bases from J, with 17 bases between. This CDR3 is CASSFAPGQQAGELFF. Here the CDR3 DNA reads TGTGCCAGCAGCTTCGCACCGGGACAACAGGCCGGGGAGCTGTTTTTT.

This clonotype was detected a few times. The chain carries TRBV20-1 and TRBJ2-1; 13 nucleotides agree with TRBD2. Germline V gene sequence: CDR1 DFQATT, CDR2 SNEGSKA (reference sequence). V gave up 2 bases and J gave up 7 bases; unmatched junction bases: 5. This CDR3 comprises 15 residues. The CDR3 DNA sequence: TGCAGTGCTAGATCACTAGCGGGAGGGTTAAATGAGCAGTTCTTC. This sequence encodes CSARSLAGGLNEQFF.

The chain combines TRBV7-9 with TRBJ2-7, with a tentative D call TRBD2 (5 bases). Germline V lookup: CDR1 SEHNR, CDR2 FQNEAQ (reference sequence). Trimming took off 5 bases at V and 2 bases at J, with 13 bases between the two ends. This CDR3 spans 14 amino acids. The CDR3 sequence is CASSGTGWAYEQYF. As DNA, the CDR3 is TGTGCCAGCAGCGGAACGGGATGGGCCTACGAGCAGTACTTC.

The rearrangement uses TRBV2 and TRBJ1-5; 8 bases match TRBD1. This CDR3 is built from 14 residues. Germline V lookup: CDR1 SNHLY, CDR2 FYNNEI. The V and J ends lost 6 bases and 2 bases, in that order; junction bases with no gene match: 3. The CDR3 is CASRLTGGNQPQHF. In nucleotides, the CDR3 is TGTGCCAGCAGACTGACAGGGGGCAATCAGCCCCAGCATTTT. The whole variable domain, remainder taken from reference TRBV2 and TRBJ1-5, is EPEVTQTPSHQVTQMGQEVILRCVPISNHLYFYWYRQILGQKVEFLVSFYNNEISEKSEIFDDQFSVERPDGSNFTLKIRSTKLEDSAMYFCASRLTGGNQPQHFGDGTRLSIL.

This clonotype was counted only a few times. One end of the junction varies from germline; a read error may be responsible. The V gene is TRBV4-3, the J gene TRBJ2-5; TRBD2 matches 9 bases. Germline values: CDR1 LGHNA, CDR2 YSLEER. The CDR3 is 15 residues long. This CDR3 is CAGSQVGTSLETQYF. In DNA form, the CDR3 reads TGCGCCGGCAGCCAAGTCGGGACTAGCCTTGAGACCCAGTACTTC.

This clonotype was seen repeatedly, ten times or more. The V call is TRBV12-3 or TRBV12-4, the J call TRBJ2-2, with D tentatively TRBD1 (6 bases). The germline V and J ends were trimmed by 2 bases and 5 bases, with 12 bases remaining between them. This CDR3 contains 15 residues. The CDR3 nucleotides are TGTGCCAGCAGTTTAAGCAGGGGCCGTACCGGGGAGCTGTTTTTT. This sequence encodes CASSLSRGRTGELFF.

This chain connects TRBV25-1 to TRBJ1-2; no reliable D call. Deletions cut 2 bases from V and 7 bases from J, with 14 bases between. Germline V gene lookup returns CDR1 MGHDK and CDR2 SYGVNS. The CDR3 runs 14 residues. CDR3 sequence reads: CASSEADKFAGYTF. CDR3 in DNA: TGTGCCAGCAGTGAAGCCGACAAGTTCGCTGGCTACACCTTC.

This clonotype was found a few times. The chain links TRBV20-1 to TRBJ2-5; TRBD2 might be the D (5 bases). Trimming shortened V by 3 bases and J by 3 bases, and 8 bases separated the two germline ends. The CDR3 length is 12 residues. Germline CDR1 and CDR2: DFQATT and SNEGSKA (reference sequence). The CDR3 sequence: CSASWREETQYF. As DNA, the CDR3 is TGCAGTGCTAGTTGGCGGGAAGAGACCCAGTACTTC.

The table lists this clonotype with a few counts. The chain employs TRBV15 and TRBJ2-7; 10 bases are a match to TRBD2. The CDR3 covers 15 residues. CDR1 and CDR2 from the germline V gene are LNHNV and YYDKDF (reference sequence). J lost 0 bases, V lost 5 bases, and 4 bases had no gene match. CDR3 sequence reads: CATSGSGRSSYEQYF. The CDR3 DNA reads TGTGCCACCAGCGGTAGCGGGAGGAGCTCCTACGAGCAGTACTTC.

This clonotype was counted only a few times. This sequence joins TRBV6-1 and TRBJ2-1; 8 bases map to TRBD2. CDR1 is MNHNS and CDR2 is SASEGT in the germline V gene. The CDR3 has 15 residues. The V and J ends lost 6 bases and 2 bases, in that order; junction bases with no gene match: 6. The CDR3 reads CASRRGGPTYNEQFF. DNA of the CDR3: TGTGCCAGCAGGCGCGGGGGGCCAACCTACAATGAGCAGTTCTTC.

This clonotype has a count of ten or more. The chain combines TRBV10-3 with TRBJ1-2, with TRBD1 as a possible D gene (5 bases). This CDR3 contains 13 residues. V was shortened by 0 bases and J by 8 bases, with 10 bases between the two germline ends. Germline CDR1 ENHRY, CDR2 SYGVKD. The CDR3 nucleotides are TGTGCCATCAGTGAGTCTCAGGGCTTGGGCTACACCTTC. It yields the protein CAISESQGLGYTF.

This clonotype was found a few times. The genes are TRBV9 and TRBJ1-1; D call uncertain. CDR1 is SGDLS, CDR2 YYNGEE, per germline. Trimming stripped 4 bases from V and 5 bases from J, with 12 bases between. This CDR3 region has 13 residues. The CDR3 protein is CASSPQDGTEAFF. CDR3 nucleotide sequence: TGTGCCAGCAGCCCTCAGGACGGGACTGAAGCTTTCTTT.

This clonotype came up a few times. The chain joins TRBV28 to TRBJ2-4, with 7 bases matching TRBD1. Trimming took 6 bases from V and 7 from J; bases not matched to a gene: 6. This CDR3 has 13 amino acids. Germline V gene sequence: CDR1 MDHEN, CDR2 SYDVKM. CDR3 residues: CASSPGQNNIQYF. In nucleotides, the CDR3 is TGTGCCAGCAGCCCGGGACAGAATAACATTCAGTACTTC.

The gene calls are TRBV5-5 and TRBJ2-1; 9 positions agree with TRBD2. Unmatched junction bases numbered 3, after V lost 3 bases and J lost 5 bases. Germline V gene data show CDR1 as SGHKS and CDR2 as YYEKEE (reference sequence). This CDR3 is built from 14 residues. The CDR3 reads CASSSRLADNEQFF. As DNA, the CDR3 is TGTGCCAGCAGCTCCCGACTAGCGGACAATGAGCAGTTCTTC.